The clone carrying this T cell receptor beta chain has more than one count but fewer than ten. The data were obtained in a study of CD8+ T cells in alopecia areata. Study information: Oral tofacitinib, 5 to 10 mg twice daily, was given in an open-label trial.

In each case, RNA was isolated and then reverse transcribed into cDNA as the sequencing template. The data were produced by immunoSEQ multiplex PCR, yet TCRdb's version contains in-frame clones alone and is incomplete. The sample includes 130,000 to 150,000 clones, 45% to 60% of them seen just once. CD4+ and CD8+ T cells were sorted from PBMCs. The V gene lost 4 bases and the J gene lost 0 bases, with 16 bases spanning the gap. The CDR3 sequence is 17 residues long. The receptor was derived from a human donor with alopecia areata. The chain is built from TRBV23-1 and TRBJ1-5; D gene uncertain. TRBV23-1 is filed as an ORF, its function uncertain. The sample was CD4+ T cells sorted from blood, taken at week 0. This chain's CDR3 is CASSRLGFGPSNQPQHF. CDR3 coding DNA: TGCGCCAGCAGTCGGTTGGGATTTGGACCTAGCAATCAGCCCCAGCATTTT.